The TCR beta chain described here comes from a study of beta chain features in type 1 diabetes. With regard to this clone: As yet, its antigen is unknown.

V lost 0 bases, J lost 0 bases, and 12 bases lay in between. From germline, CDR1 is LNHNV and CDR2 YYDKDF (reference sequence). The CDR3 runs to 17 residues. Isolated RNA was reverse transcribed in full, so expressed TCRB transcripts were sequenced. Only in-frame clones appear in the TCRdb table, and some are missing; sequencing was by immunoSEQ multiplex PCR. The table has some 290,000 clones, about 24% seen once. Study-wide findings and caveats: In type 1 diabetes patients, VDJ junctions had fewer insertions; deletions at these junctions were more frequent. Type 1 diabetes patients had TCRB CDR3s that were shorter (moderately but significantly so) in all four CD4+ subsets. Any PCR bias toward short templates would affect both groups alike.

This chain connects TRBV15 to TRBJ1-3, with D maybe TRBD1 (5 bases). The sequenced sample was naive CD4+ T cells from blood. This receptor was taken from a woman in her 30s with type 1 diabetes. For the CDR3, the DNA is TGTGCCACCAGCAGAGATGGCAGTAGGGGCTCTGGAAACACCATATATTTT. It encodes CATSRDGSRGSGNTIYF. Using reference TRBV15 and TRBJ1-3 for the parts outside the CDR3, the full variable domain is DAMVIQNPRYQVTQFGKPVTLSCSQTLNHNVMYWYQQKSSQAPKLLFHYYDKDFNNEADTPDNFQSRRPNTSFCFLDIRSPGLGDTAMYLCATSRDGSRGSGNTIYFGEGSWLTVV.